This TCR beta chain is from a study of shared clonotypes between healthy human individuals. The CDR3 spans 12 residues. Germline values: CDR1 SEHNR, CDR2 FQNEAQ (reference sequence). Trimming cost V 1 base and J 7 bases, with 8 bases left between them. Sorted subsets were amplified in replicate PCRs using approximately 0.2 ug DNA, some 31,000 T cell genomes. In the authors' methods: Sequence data from immunoSEQ were junction-only and lacked quality scores; consequently, filtering differed. The table came from immunoSEQ multiplex PCR; TCRdb's copy has only in-frame clones and leaves some out. V and J calls plus clone size are reproduced from that table; the DNA served to infer D and trimming. The sample holds roughly 86,000 clones; around 68% are singletons and the top ten take around half.

The sequence was collected from a man aged 30 to 45 in good health. Sequencing used memory CD8+ T cells sorted from blood. Documented subset: CD45RO+ cells pooled with CCR7-negative TemRA cells. The V and J genes are TRBV7-9 and TRBJ2-7; no clear D gene. CDR3 sequence (DNA): TGTGCCAGCAGCTTAGAGCAGACGGAGCAGTACTTC. Translated, it gives CASSLEQTEQYF.